A selection of T cell receptor beta chains follows, all from one sample in a study of OX40 agonist ivuxolimab in advanced cancers. The data were produced by immunoSEQ multiplex PCR, yet TCRdb's version contains in-frame clones alone and is incomplete. Of 50,000 to 65,000 clones listed, roughly 87% are singletons. The sequenced sample was CD4+ or CD8+ T cells sorted from blood, obtained in a trial of the OX40 agonist ivuxolimab. The receptors were sampled from an adult with an advanced solid tumor such as melanoma, head and neck, liver or kidney cancer. CDR3s include the opening cysteine and the closing phenylalanine or tryptophan. The order of the fields is clone size, D gene, J gene, V gene, CDR3 protein, CDR3 DNA. A D gene is named only where the DNA matches it firmly. The size field is filled for only some rows; it gives once, few, many or a size class.

-	-	TRBJ1-4	TRBV28	CASSLWGGTTNEKLFF	TGTGCCAGCAGCCTTTGGGGGGGTACAACTAATGAAAAACTGTTTTTT
-	-	TRBJ2-5	TRBV9	CASSPTDYQETQYF	TGTGCCAGCAGCCCGACGGACTATCAAGAGACCCAGTACTTC
-	TRBD1	TRBJ2-3	TRBV27	CASSPPTGKTQYF	TGTGCCAGCAGTCCACCGACAGGGAAGACGCAGTATTTT
-	-	TRBJ2-1	TRBV19	CASSPQGRYNEQFF	TGTGCCAGTAGCCCTCAGGGCCGATACAATGAGCAGTTCTTC
-	-	TRBJ2-1	TRBV27	CASSFRLESWYEQFF	TGTGCCAGCAGTTTTAGACTAGAGAGTTGGTATGAGCAGTTCTTC
-	-	TRBJ2-7	TRBV7-9	CASSRTTGTYEQYF	TGTGCCAGCAGCCGGACGACAGGAACCTACGAGCAGTACTTC
-	-	TRBJ1-2	TRBV6-1	CASLISTVNYGYTF	TGTGCCAGTCTTATATCGACAGTGAACTATGGCTACACCTTC
-	TRBD2	TRBJ2-1	TRBV14	CASSRGLAGGPGDEQFF	TGTGCCAGCAGCCGTGGGCTAGCGGGAGGGCCCGGGGATGAGCAGTTCTTC
-	TRBD1	TRBJ1-2	TRBV6-5	CASRGQGVDWGYTF	TGTGCCAGCAGGGGACAGGGGGTAGATTGGGGCTACACCTTC
-	-	TRBJ1-2	TRBV19	CASTPDSATYGYTF	TGTGCCAGTACCCCCGACTCAGCAACCTATGGCTACACCTTC
-	TRBD1	TRBJ1-2	TRBV30	CAWSVTGGYYGYTF	TGTGCCTGGAGTGTGACAGGGGGTTACTATGGCTACACCTTC
-	-	TRBJ1-1	TRBV6-6	CASSRQANTEAFF	TGTGCCAGCAGCCGTCAAGCGAACACTGAAGCTTTCTTT
-	-	TRBJ2-5	TRBV5-6	CASSLFVGAQETQYF	TGTGCCAGCAGCCTCTTTGTGGGGGCTCAAGAGACCCAGTACTTC
-	-	TRBJ2-7	TRBV10-3	CAISVAGRYEQYF	TGTGCCATCAGTGTCGCAGGCCGCTACGAGCAGTACTTC
-	-	TRBJ1-2	TRBV6-5	CASSYAGEPNYGYTF	TGTGCCAGCAGTTACGCTGGAGAACCGAACTATGGCTACACCTTC
-	-	TRBJ2-5	TRBV7-9	CASRRGDRQETQYF	TGTGCCAGCAGGAGGGGGGACAGACAAGAGACCCAGTACTTC
-	TRBD1	TRBJ2-6	TRBV19	CASSAGQGVGGANVLTF	TGTGCCAGTAGTGCGGGACAGGGGGTAGGTGGGGCCAACGTCCTGACTTTC
once	-	TRBJ2-1	TRBV11-2	CASSLGGVYEQFF	TGTGCCAGCAGCTTAGGGGGTGTCTATGAGCAGTTCTTC
few	-	TRBJ2-6	TRBV7-3	CASSSGDSGANVLTF	TGTGCCAGCAGCTCAGGGGACTCTGGGGCCAACGTCCTGACTTTC
-	TRBD1	TRBJ2-2	TRBV12-5	CASGSVTGAPGELFF	TGTGCTAGTGGTTCCGTGACAGGGGCCCCCGGGGAGCTGTTTTTT
-	-	TRBJ2-1	TRBV21-1	CASSKGGEYNEQFF	TGTGCCAGCAGCAAAGGAGGGGAATACAATGAGCAGTTCTTC
-	-	TRBJ2-7	TRBV2	CASSVSDEQYF	TGTGCCAGCAGTGTTAGCGACGAGCAGTACTTC
-	-	TRBJ2-2	TRBV10-2	CASGKAGGQDTGELFF	TGCGCCAGCGGGAAGGCAGGCGGGCAGGACACCGGGGAGCTGTTTTTT
-	-	TRBJ1-4	TRBV18	CASSPPMQGPVKLFF	TGTGCCAGCTCACCACCGATGCAGGGCCCGGTAAAACTGTTTTTT